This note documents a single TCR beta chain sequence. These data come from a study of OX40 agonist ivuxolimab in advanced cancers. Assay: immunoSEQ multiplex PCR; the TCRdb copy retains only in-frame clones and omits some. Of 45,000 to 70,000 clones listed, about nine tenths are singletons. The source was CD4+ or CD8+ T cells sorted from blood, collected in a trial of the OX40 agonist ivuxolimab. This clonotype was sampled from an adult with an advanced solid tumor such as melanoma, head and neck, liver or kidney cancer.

The CDR3 bases are TGTGCCAGCAGCCCGGAGACAGGGGGTTTCGGCTACACCTTC. Translation gives CASSPETGGFGYTF. The rearrangement joins TRBV6-5 to TRBJ1-2; 9 nucleotides match TRBD1. The CDR3 is 14 amino acids. J lost 8 bases, V lost 6 bases, and 10 bases had no gene match. Germline V gene lookup returns CDR1 MNHEY and CDR2 SVGAGI.